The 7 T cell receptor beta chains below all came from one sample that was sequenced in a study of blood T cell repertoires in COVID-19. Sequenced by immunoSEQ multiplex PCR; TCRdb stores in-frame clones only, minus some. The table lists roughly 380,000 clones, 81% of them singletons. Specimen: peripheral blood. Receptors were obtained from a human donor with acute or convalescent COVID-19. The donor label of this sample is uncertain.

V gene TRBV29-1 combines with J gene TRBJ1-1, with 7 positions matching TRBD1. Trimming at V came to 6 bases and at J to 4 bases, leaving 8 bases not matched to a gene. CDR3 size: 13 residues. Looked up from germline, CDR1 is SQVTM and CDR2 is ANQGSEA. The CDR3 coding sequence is TGCAGCGTGGGACAGTCCTCAGTCACTGAAGCTTTCTTT. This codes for CSVGQSSVTEAFF. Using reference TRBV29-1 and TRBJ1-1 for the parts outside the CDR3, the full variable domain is SAVISQKPSRDICQRGTSLTIQCQVDSQVTMMFWYRQQPGQSLTLIATANQGSEATYESGFVIDKFPISRPNLTFSTLTVSNMSPEDSSIYLCSVGQSSVTEAFFGQGTRLTVV.

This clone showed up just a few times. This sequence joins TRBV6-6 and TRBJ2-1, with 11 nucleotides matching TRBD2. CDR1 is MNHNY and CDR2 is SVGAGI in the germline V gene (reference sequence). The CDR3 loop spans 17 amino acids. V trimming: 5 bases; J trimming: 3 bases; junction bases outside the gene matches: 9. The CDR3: CASSPLFTSGSYNEQFF. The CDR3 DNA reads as TGTGCCAGCAGTCCACTTTTTACTAGCGGGAGCTACAATGAGCAGTTCTTC.

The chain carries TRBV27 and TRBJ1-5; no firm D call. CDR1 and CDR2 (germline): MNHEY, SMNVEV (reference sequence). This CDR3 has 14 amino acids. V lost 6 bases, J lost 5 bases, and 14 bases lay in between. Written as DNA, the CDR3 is TGTGCCAGCAGCCTCGACGGACTTTATCAGCCCCAGCATTTT. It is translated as CASSLDGLYQPQHF.

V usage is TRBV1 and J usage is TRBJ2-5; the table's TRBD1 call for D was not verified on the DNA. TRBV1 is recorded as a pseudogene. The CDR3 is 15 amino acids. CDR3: CTSPPFRDRGETQYF. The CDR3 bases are TGCACCAGCCCTCCCTTCCGGGACAGGGGTGAGACCCAGTACTTC.

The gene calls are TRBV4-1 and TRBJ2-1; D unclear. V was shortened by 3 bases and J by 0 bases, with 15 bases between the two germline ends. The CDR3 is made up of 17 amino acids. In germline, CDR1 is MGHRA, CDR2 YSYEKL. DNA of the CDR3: TGCGCCAGCAGCCACGTATCGAACCAGGTCTCCTACAATGAGCAGTTCTTC. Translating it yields CASSHVSNQVSYNEQFF.

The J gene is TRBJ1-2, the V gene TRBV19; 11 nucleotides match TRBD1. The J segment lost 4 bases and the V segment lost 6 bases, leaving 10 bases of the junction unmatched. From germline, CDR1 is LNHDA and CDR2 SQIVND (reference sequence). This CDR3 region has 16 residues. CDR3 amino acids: CASRPDRTGGAYGYTF. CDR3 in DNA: TGTGCCAGTAGGCCCGACCGGACAGGGGGCGCCTATGGCTACACCTTC.

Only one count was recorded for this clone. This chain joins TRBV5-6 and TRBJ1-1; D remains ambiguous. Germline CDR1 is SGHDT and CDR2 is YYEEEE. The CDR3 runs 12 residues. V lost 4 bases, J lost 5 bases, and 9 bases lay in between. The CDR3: CASSQRVTEAFF. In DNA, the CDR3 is TGTGCCAGCAGCCAACGGGTTACTGAAGCTTTCTTT.